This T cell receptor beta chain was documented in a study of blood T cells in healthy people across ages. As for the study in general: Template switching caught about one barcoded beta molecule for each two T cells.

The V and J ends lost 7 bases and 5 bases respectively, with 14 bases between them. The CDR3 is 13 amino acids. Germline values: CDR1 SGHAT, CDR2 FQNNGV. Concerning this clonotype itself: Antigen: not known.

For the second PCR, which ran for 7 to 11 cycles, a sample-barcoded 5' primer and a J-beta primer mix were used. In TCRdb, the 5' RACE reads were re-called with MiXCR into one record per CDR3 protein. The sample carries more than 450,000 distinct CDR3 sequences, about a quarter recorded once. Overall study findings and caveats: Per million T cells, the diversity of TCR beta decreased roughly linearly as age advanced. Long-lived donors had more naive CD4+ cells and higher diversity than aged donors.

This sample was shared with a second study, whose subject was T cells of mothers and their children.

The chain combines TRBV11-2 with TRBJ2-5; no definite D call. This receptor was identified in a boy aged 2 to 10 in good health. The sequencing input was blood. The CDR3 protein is CASNRRVVETQYF. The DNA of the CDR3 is TGTGCCAGCAATCGAAGGGTGGTGGAGACCCAGTACTTC.